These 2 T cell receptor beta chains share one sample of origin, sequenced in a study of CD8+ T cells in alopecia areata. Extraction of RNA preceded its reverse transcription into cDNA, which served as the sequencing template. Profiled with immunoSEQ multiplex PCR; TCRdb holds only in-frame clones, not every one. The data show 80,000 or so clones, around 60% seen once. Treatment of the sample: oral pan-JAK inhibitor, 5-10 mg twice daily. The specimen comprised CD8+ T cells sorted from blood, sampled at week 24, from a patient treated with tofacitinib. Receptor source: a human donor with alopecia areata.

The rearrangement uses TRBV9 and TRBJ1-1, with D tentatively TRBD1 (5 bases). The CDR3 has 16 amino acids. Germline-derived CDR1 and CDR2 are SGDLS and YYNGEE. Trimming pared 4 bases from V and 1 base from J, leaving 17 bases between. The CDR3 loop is CASSHHGGAGNTEAFF. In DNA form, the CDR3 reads TGTGCCAGCAGCCATCATGGTGGGGCTGGGAACACTGAAGCTTTCTTT.

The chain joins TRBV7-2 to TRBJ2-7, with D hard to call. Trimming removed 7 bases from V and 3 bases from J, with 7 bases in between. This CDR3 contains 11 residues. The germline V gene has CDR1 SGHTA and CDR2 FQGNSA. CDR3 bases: TGTGCCAGCACCTCGAGCTACGAGCAGTACTTC. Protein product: CASTSSYEQYF. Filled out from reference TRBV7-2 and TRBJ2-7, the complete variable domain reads GAGVSQSPSNKVTEKGKDVELRCDPISGHTALYWYRQSLGQGLEFLIYFQGNSAPDKSGLPSDRFSAERTGGSVSTLTIQRTQQEDSAVYLCASTSSYEQYFGPGTRLTVT.